Below, 32 T cell receptor beta chains from the same sample are listed, as sequenced in a study of control samples from healthy donors and cancer patients. Profiling relied on immunoSEQ multiplex PCR, and the TCRdb table lists in-frame clones only, not all of them. The sample has about 130,000 clones, approximately 92% seen once. Sequenced material: blood. These receptors originate from a man between 35 and 55 years old in good health.

This chain uses TRBV2 with TRBJ1-2; D is unclear. The CDR3 contains 11 residues. Looked up from germline, CDR1 is SNHLY and CDR2 is FYNNEI. Trimming pared 6 bases from V and 6 bases from J, leaving 8 bases between. In DNA, the CDR3 is TGTGCCAGCAGGGAACCAGATGGCTACACCTTC. This gives the protein CASREPDGYTF.

V usage is TRBV5-1 and J usage is TRBJ2-2; 8 nucleotides line up with TRBD2. The CDR3 covers 14 residues. The germline gives CDR1 SGHRS, CDR2 YFSETQ. The ends lost 5 bases at V and 3 bases at J; junction bases unmatched: 3. The DNA for the CDR3 is TGCGCCAGCAGTCCGGGGGGGCACACCGGGGAGCTGTTTTTT. Amino acid sequence: CASSPGGHTGELFF.

The chain has TRBV6-5 and TRBJ2-6; D is uncertain. Deletions cut 6 bases from V and 2 bases from J, with 5 bases between. CDR3 length: 13 residues. Per germline, CDR1 MNHEY and CDR2 SVGAGI. The CDR3 DNA reads TGTGCCAGCAGGGATGCTGGGGCCAACGTCCTGACTTTC. Translating gives CASRDAGANVLTF.

This sequence joins TRBV27 and TRBJ1-5; D remains ambiguous. Trimming took 0 bases from V and 0 from J, leaving 15 bases between them. The germline V gene encodes CDR1 MNHEY and CDR2 SMNVEV (reference sequence). The CDR3 is 18 residues long. The CDR3 loop reads CASSLSPQAGLSNQPQHF. The CDR3 DNA sequence: TGTGCCAGCAGTTTATCGCCCCAGGCGGGTCTTAGCAATCAGCCCCAGCATTTT.

The chain carries TRBV21-1 and TRBJ1-4; the table gives TRBD1 as D, unverified against the DNA. TRBV21-1 is a pseudogene locus. This CDR3 is built from 16 residues. CDR3 bases: TGTGCCAGCAGCCGAGTGGGGCCCACTCATAATGAAAAACTGTTTTTT. The encoded protein is CASSRVGPTHNEKLFF.

The genes are TRBV6-6 and TRBJ1-2; D is perhaps TRBD1 (5 bases). This CDR3 spans 16 amino acids. V was trimmed by 7 bases and J by 1 base, leaving 19 bases between them. CDR1 MNHNY and CDR2 SVGAGI come from the germline V gene (reference sequence). The CDR3 reads CASISSQGTNNYGYTF. CDR3 coding DNA: TGTGCCAGCATCTCCTCTCAGGGTACGAATAACTATGGCTACACCTTC.

The chain carries TRBV2 and TRBJ1-2; 7 nucleotides agree with TRBD1. CDR1 is SNHLY and CDR2 is FYNNEI in the germline V gene. V gave up 8 bases and J gave up 8 bases; unmatched junction bases: 11. CDR3 size: 13 residues. The CDR3 sequence is CASGADREDGYTF. The CDR3 DNA reads as TGTGCCAGCGGAGCCGACAGGGAAGACGGCTACACCTTC.

This clone was recorded once. The chain links TRBV3-1 (or the pseudogene TRBV3-2) to TRBJ2-7; D may match TRBD1 or TRBD2 (5 bases each). V lost 3 bases to trimming and J lost 0 bases, with 12 bases between them. Germline CDR1 and CDR2: LGHDT and YNNKEL (reference sequence). The CDR3 is made up of 15 amino acids. CDR3 residues: CASSHPGPSSYEQYF. CDR3 in DNA: TGTGCCAGCAGCCATCCGGGACCTAGCTCCTACGAGCAGTACTTC.

The V gene is TRBV5-1, the J gene TRBJ2-5; D might be TRBD2 (6 bases). CDR3 size: 14 residues. Germline V CDR1 and CDR2: SGHRS, YFSETQ. V gave up 3 bases and J gave up 0 bases, with 9 bases separating them. CDR3 coding DNA: TGCGCCAGCAGCTCGGGGGAGTACCAAGAGACCCAGTACTTC. It codes for CASSSGEYQETQYF.

J is TRBJ2-3 and V is TRBV7-9; D possibly matches TRBD1 or TRBD2 (6 bases each). The CDR3 runs 14 residues. Per germline, CDR1 SEHNR and CDR2 FQNEAQ (reference sequence). Trimming took off 8 bases at V and 2 bases at J, with 14 bases between the two ends. DNA of the CDR3: TGTGCCAGCGACCGGGGGCTTTCCACAGATACGCAGTATTTT. Translating gives CASDRGLSTDTQYF.

This chain uses TRBV19 with TRBJ1-3, with D perhaps TRBD1 (5 bases). The ends were cut back, 6 bases at V and 0 bases at J, with 18 bases in the middle. CDR1 LNHDA and CDR2 SQIVND come from the germline V gene (reference sequence). This CDR3 spans 17 amino acids. The CDR3 DNA reads as TGTGCCAGTAGCCCGGGGCCTGGGCGCGTCTCTGGAAACACCATATATTTT. Amino acids: CASSPGPGRVSGNTIYF.

This clone is a singleton in its sample. This chain joins TRBV27 and TRBJ2-3, with no clear D. Germline V gene sequence: CDR1 MNHEY, CDR2 SMNVEV (reference sequence). Trimming stripped 11 bases from V and 4 bases from J, with 19 bases between. The CDR3 totals 14 residues. CDR3 bases: TGTGCCGCCACCCATGTGGGAAACCCAGATACGCAGTATTTT. Its protein product is CAATHVGNPDTQYF.

The chain combines TRBV10-2 with TRBJ1-4, with TRBD1 matching over 10 bases. The CDR3 length is 13 residues. Germline CDR1 reads WSHSY; CDR2 reads SAAADI. V lost 6 bases to trimming and J lost 7 bases; unmatched junction nucleotides: 2. The CDR3 reads CASRDRGREKLFF. The CDR3 DNA follows: TGCGCCAGCAGAGACAGGGGGCGTGAAAAACTGTTTTTT.

The CDR3 DNA reads TGTGCCAGCAGCTTACAGGGGCTGTATGGCTACACCTTC. Its protein is CASSLQGLYGYTF. The chain combines TRBV11-2 with TRBJ1-2, with D tentatively TRBD1 (6 bases). CDR3 length: 13 residues. The germline V gene has CDR1 SGHAT and CDR2 FQNNGV. Trimming cost V 2 bases and J 5 bases, with 9 bases left between them.

The V gene is TRBV3-1 (or the pseudogene TRBV3-2), the J gene TRBJ2-2, with a weak D call TRBD2 (6 bases). The V and J ends lost 6 bases and 3 bases respectively, with 14 bases between them. This CDR3 has 15 amino acids. Germline CDR1 reads LGHDT; CDR2 reads YNNKEL (reference sequence). CDR3 in amino acids: CASRAPGLYTGELFF. The DNA for the CDR3 is TGTGCCAGCAGGGCCCCGGGACTTTACACCGGGGAGCTGTTTTTT.

The chain combines TRBV4-1 with TRBJ2-5; D is possibly TRBD1 or TRBD2 (6 bases each). CDR1 and CDR2 (germline): MGHRA, YSYEKL. The CDR3 has 16 residues. Trimming pared 1 base from V and 3 bases from J, leaving 15 bases between. For the CDR3, the DNA is TGCGCCAGCAGCCAAGGAAGGGGGGACACAGAAGAGACCCAGTACTTC. Its protein product is CASSQGRGDTEETQYF.

The J gene is TRBJ2-7, the V gene TRBV30; D perhaps matches TRBD1 (6 bases). Germline CDR1 is GTSNPN and CDR2 is SVGIG (reference sequence). There are 12 residues in the CDR3. V dropped 1 base and J dropped 6 bases, with 10 bases sitting between them. CDR3 in DNA: TGTGCCTGGAGTGCAACAGGGTCCGAGCAGTACTTC. It is translated as CAWSATGSEQYF.

This chain joins TRBV4-1 and TRBJ2-1; 9 positions agree with TRBD2. The trim removed 1 base at V and 4 bases at J, leaving 5 bases unmatched. The CDR3 sequence is 16 residues long. The germline V gene encodes CDR1 MGHRA and CDR2 YSYEKL. CDR3 bases: TGCGCCAGCAGCCAAGGTGGGCGGGGGGGTTACAATGAGCAGTTCTTC. This sequence encodes CASSQGGRGGYNEQFF.

The CDR3 spells CASSVGKGGFGYTF. As DNA, the CDR3 is TGCGCCAGCAGCGTTGGGAAGGGGGGATTCGGCTACACCTTC. The chain is built from TRBV5-1 and TRBJ1-2; D perhaps matches TRBD1 (6 bases). V lost 4 bases and J lost 8, with 18 bases in between. In germline, CDR1 is SGHRS, CDR2 YFSETQ. The CDR3 length is 14 residues.

The rearrangement joins TRBV4-2 to TRBJ1-4; D is possibly TRBD1 (6 bases). Trimming removed 3 bases from V and 4 bases from J, with 15 bases in between. CDR3 length: 16 amino acids. Germline V gene lookup returns CDR1 LGHNA and CDR2 YNFKEQ. CDR3 sequence (DNA): TGTGCCAGCAGCCAGTTCGGGGGGCAGATTAATGAAAAACTGTTTTTT. The encoded protein is CASSQFGGQINEKLFF.

The genes are TRBV28 and TRBJ2-3, with D perhaps matching TRBD1 or TRBD2 (5 bases each). CDR3 length: 15 residues. V was clipped by 5 bases and J by 5 bases, with 17 bases between them. Germline values: CDR1 MDHEN, CDR2 SYDVKM. The chain's CDR3 is CASSGSAGSVDTQYF. The CDR3 DNA sequence: TGTGCCAGCAGTGGATCGGCAGGGAGCGTAGATACGCAGTATTTT.

The rearrangement links TRBV6-5 to TRBJ2-7, with TRBD1 matching 9 bases. The germline V gene has CDR1 MNHEY and CDR2 SVGAGI. This CDR3 is built from 15 residues. With 6 bases clipped from V and 1 base from J, the junction kept 7 bases outside the gene matches. CDR3 sequence: CASREGQGSSYEQYF. CDR3 coding DNA: TGTGCCAGCAGAGAGGGACAGGGTAGTTCCTACGAGCAGTACTTC.

The V call is TRBV7-8, the J call TRBJ1-1; D gene ambiguous. The CDR3 contains 14 residues. The germline V and J ends were trimmed by 5 bases and 11 bases, with 21 bases remaining between them. Germline V gene data show CDR1 as SGHVS and CDR2 as FQNEAQ. CDR3 amino acids: CASSPRQTQMVAFF. As DNA, the CDR3 is TGTGCCAGCAGCCCCCGTCAGACCCAGATGGTGGCTTTCTTT.

The genes are TRBV14 and TRBJ1-2; D not resolved. Germline assignment: CDR1 SGHDN and CDR2 FVKESK. CDR3 size: 17 residues. Trimming stripped 6 bases from V and 7 bases from J, with 27 bases between. CDR3 sequence: CASRVRGLGRGLSGYTF. CDR3 DNA: TGTGCCAGCAGAGTGCGGGGATTGGGTCGGGGATTGAGTGGCTACACCTTC.

J is TRBJ1-5 and V is TRBV6-5, with D hard to call. The V end lost 4 bases, the J end lost 3 bases, and 13 bases lay between the germline ends. Germline assignment: CDR1 MNHEY and CDR2 SVGAGI. CDR3 length: 15 residues. DNA for the CDR3: TGTGCCAGCAGTTCGACCGGGCCCCCCAATCAGCCCCAGCATTTT. Protein sequence: CASSSTGPPNQPQHF.

The genes are TRBV19 and TRBJ1-1, with a weak D call TRBD1 (6 bases). The V end lost 5 bases, the J end lost 5 bases, and 12 bases lay between the germline ends. The germline CDR1 and CDR2 sequences are LNHDA and SQIVND (reference sequence). This CDR3 has 13 amino acids. The DNA of the CDR3 is TGTGCCAGTAGTGAGGGGGGGTGGACTGAAGCTTTCTTT. It codes for CASSEGGWTEAFF.

This sequence joins TRBV6-2 or TRBV6-3 and TRBJ1-5; D may be TRBD1 (5 bases). V lost 2 bases and J lost 9, with 11 bases in between. This CDR3 is 13 amino acids long. CDR1 and CDR2 (germline): MNHEY, SVGEGT. CDR3 in DNA: TGTGCCAGCAGTTACAGGGTAGGGGCGCCCCAGCATTTT. Its protein is CASSYRVGAPQHF.

This clone has a single count. The chain links TRBV6-5 to TRBJ2-7; 12 nucleotides agree with TRBD1. Trimming took 7 bases from V and 3 from J; bases not matched to a gene: 7. CDR1 MNHEY and CDR2 SVGAGI come from the germline V gene. This CDR3 region has 15 residues. The DNA for the CDR3 is TGTGCCAGCAAGGCCGGGACAGGGGGCCTCTACGAGCAGTACTTC. Protein: CASKAGTGGLYEQYF.

In regard to this clone: The same CDR3 is also encoded by other DNA sequences in this sample. The chain links TRBV6-5 to TRBJ2-2; D unclear. This CDR3 is 15 amino acids long. V was pared by 4 bases and J by 4 bases, with 13 bases between. The germline gives CDR1 MNHEY, CDR2 SVGAGI. In nucleotides, the CDR3 is TGTGCCAGCAGTTCGTATTTCGATGGCACCGGGGAGCTGTTTTTT. This translates into CASSSYFDGTGELFF.

This clone was detected only a few times. The rearrangement links TRBV5-1 to TRBJ1-4; unclear D gene. CDR1 is SGHRS and CDR2 is YFSETQ in the germline V gene. Trimming pared 1 base from V and 12 bases from J, leaving 13 bases between. There are 13 residues in the CDR3. The CDR3 nucleotides read TGCGCCAGCAGCTTGCTCTGGAGTGGCGAACTGTTTTTT. This encodes CASSLLWSGELFF.

The chain uses TRBV6-2 or TRBV6-3 and TRBJ2-5; D might be TRBD1 (6 bases). Trimming left V 6 bases short and J 3 bases short, with 8 bases between. Per germline, CDR1 MNHEY and CDR2 SVGEGT. The CDR3 runs 12 residues. CDR3 nucleotide sequence: TGTGCCAGCAGCCCAGGGGAAGAGACCCAGTACTTC. Translation: CASSPGEETQYF.

The chain is built from TRBV19 and TRBJ2-1, with TRBD1 identical over 11 bases. The CDR3 is made up of 15 amino acids. Germline CDR1 reads LNHDA; CDR2 reads SQIVND (reference sequence). V was pared by 5 bases and J by 6 bases, with 6 bases of the junction left unmatched. CDR3: CASSPGTGGFNEQFF. CDR3 bases: TGTGCCAGTAGTCCCGGGACAGGGGGGTTCAATGAGCAGTTCTTC.